These 32 T cell receptor beta chains came from one sample sequenced in a study of T cells after yellow fever vaccination. TCRdb reprocessed the 5' RACE reads via MiXCR and lists one record per CDR3 protein. The sample holds approximately 330,000 distinct CDR3 sequences; approximately 12% are singletons and the top ten take 2.5% to 4%. This material consisted of CD4+ T cells sorted from PBMCs, taken 15 days after the yellow fever booster vaccination. Receptor source: a young man who received the YFV17D yellow fever vaccine.

The table lists this clonotype with a few counts. The chain is built from TRBV5-1 and TRBJ2-6; maybe TRBD1 (6 bases). The CDR3 loop spans 18 amino acids. Trimming left V 1 base short and J 0 bases short, with 14 bases between. Germline V gene sequence: CDR1 SGHRS, CDR2 YFSETQ. The CDR3 DNA reads as TGCGCCAGCAGCTTGACCCCAGACAGGCACTCTGGGGCCAACGTCCTGACTTTC. Amino acid sequence: CASSLTPDRHSGANVLTF.

There are a few counts of this clonotype. The chain carries TRBV7-2 and TRBJ2-5; no clear D gene. Germline CDR1 reads SGHTA; CDR2 reads FQGNSA. The CDR3 spans 14 residues. Trimming removed 3 bases from V and 4 bases from J, with 12 bases in between. The CDR3, as DNA: TGTGCCAGCAGCTTGTGGTCGGGTTCAGAGACCCAGTACTTC. Its translation: CASSLWSGSETQYF.

The rearrangement uses TRBV9 and TRBJ2-5; 12 positions agree with TRBD2. The CDR3 length is 17 residues. Per the germline V gene, CDR1 is SGDLS and CDR2 is YYNGEE. Trimming at V came to 3 bases and at J to 5 bases, leaving 11 bases not matched to a gene. DNA for the CDR3: TGTGCCAGCAGCGCCGCTTCTAGCGGGGGGGCGGGTGAGACCCAGTACTTC. This codes for CASSAASSGGAGETQYF.

This clonotype showed up many times. V is TRBV5-5 and J is TRBJ2-7; D gene uncertain. V lost 0 bases, J lost 6 bases, and 10 bases lay in between. The CDR3 is made up of 13 amino acids. Germline assignment: CDR1 SGHKS and CDR2 YYEKEE (reference sequence). The CDR3 DNA reads TGTGCCAGCAGCTTGGTTGGCATCTCCGAGCAGTACGTC. Translated, it gives CASSLVGISEQYV.

This clonotype was counted a few times. V gene TRBV7-9 combines with J gene TRBJ1-5; TRBD1 is a possible D gene (5 bases). V was clipped by 5 bases and J by 1 base, with 12 bases between them. Germline V gene sequence: CDR1 SEHNR, CDR2 FQNEAQ (reference sequence). The CDR3 has 15 residues. This chain's CDR3 is CASSGIDSSNQPQHF. In nucleotides, the CDR3 is TGTGCCAGCAGCGGGATTGACAGCAGCAATCAGCCCCAGCATTTT.

This clonotype was counted between two and nine times. The rearrangement uses TRBV7-9 and TRBJ2-3; D uncertain. The CDR3 totals 15 residues. Germline loops: CDR1 SEHNR, CDR2 FQNEAQ (reference sequence). V lost 4 bases to trimming and J lost 6 bases, with 17 bases between them. CDR3 region: CASSSQPRSSDTQYF. As DNA, the CDR3 is TGTGCCAGCAGCTCCCAACCCCGATCATCGGATACGCAGTATTTT.

The chain recombines TRBV11-1 with TRBJ2-6; D not resolved. V dropped 6 bases and J dropped 0 bases, with 6 bases sitting between them. Germline assignment: CDR1 SGHAT and CDR2 FQDESV (reference sequence). The CDR3 is 14 amino acids. CDR3 in amino acids: CASSKSSGANVLTF. CDR3 nucleotides: TGTGCCAGCAGTAAAAGCTCTGGGGCCAACGTCCTGACTTTC.

This clonotype appeared a few times. V and J are TRBV6-5 and TRBJ1-5; D possibly corresponds to TRBD1 (6 bases). Trimming removed 6 bases from V and 6 bases from J, with 27 bases in between. The CDR3 consists of 18 residues. The germline V gene has CDR1 MNHEY and CDR2 SVGAGI. DNA for the CDR3: TGTGCCAGCAGACCGCTCCGGCGGGGGGGCGAGGGAGGTCAGCCCCAGCATTTT. This encodes CASRPLRRGGEGGQPQHF.

This clonotype has only a few counts. The chain combines TRBV7-9 with TRBJ1-1; TRBD1 aligns across 10 bases. The V segment lost 4 bases and the J segment 5 bases; nucleotides outside the gene matches: 7. This CDR3 comprises 15 residues. Germline CDR1 is SEHNR and CDR2 is FQNEAQ (reference sequence). The CDR3 DNA follows: TGTGCCAGCAGCTCGGACAGGGGGGGGAGGACTGAAGCTTTCTTT. This encodes CASSSDRGGRTEAFF. Complete variable domain (other parts from reference TRBV7-9 and TRBJ1-1): DTGVSQNPRHKITKRGQNVTFRCDPISEHNRLYWYRQTLGQGPEFLTYFQNEAQLEKSRLLSDRFSAERPKGSFSTLEIQRTEQGDSAMYLCASSSDRGGRTEAFFGQGTRLTVV.

There are a few counts of this clonotype. This chain links TRBV20-1 with TRBJ2-1; 10 bases match TRBD1. Trimming took 6 bases from V and 6 from J; bases not matched to a gene: 11. CDR1 and CDR2 (germline): DFQATT, SNEGSKA (reference sequence). The CDR3 sequence is 15 residues long. CDR3 amino acids: CSASTRDRGLNEQFF. The CDR3 nucleotides are TGCAGTGCCAGCACACGGGACAGGGGTCTCAATGAGCAGTTCTTC.

The CDR3 reads CASSLRAGVEYEQYV. The CDR3 nucleotides are TGTGCCAGCAGCTTGCGGGCAGGGGTGGAATACGAGCAGTACGTC. V gene TRBV7-3 combines with J gene TRBJ2-7; possible D gene TRBD1, 6 bases. V was cut by 3 bases and J by 4 bases, with 16 bases left in between. Germline V CDR1 and CDR2: SGHTA, FQGTGA. The CDR3 runs to 15 residues.

The V and J genes are TRBV6-6 and TRBJ1-5; tentatively, D is TRBD1 (6 bases). Trimming took 4 bases from V and 6 from J, leaving 19 bases between them. The CDR3 runs to 16 residues. Germline V CDR1 and CDR2: MNHNY, SVGAGI (reference sequence). CDR3 amino acids: CASSSGSWGAGQPQHF. DNA of the CDR3: TGTGCCAGCAGTTCTGGATCTTGGGGGGCAGGTCAGCCCCAGCATTTT.

This clonotype was seen more than once but under ten times. V is TRBV27 and J is TRBJ1-2; 8 bases agree with TRBD1. Germline V gives CDR1 MNHEY, CDR2 SMNVEV (reference sequence). The CDR3 consists of 17 residues. The trim removed 3 bases at V and 4 bases at J, leaving 13 bases unmatched. The CDR3 spells CASSFSGVGQEGYGYTF. CDR3 DNA: TGTGCCAGCAGTTTTAGTGGAGTGGGACAGGAGGGCTATGGCTACACCTTC.

This clonotype was observed at least ten times. The CDR3 DNA sequence: TGTGCCAGCAGCCAAGAGCCTAGCGGGAGCTCCTACAATGAGCAGTTCTTC. As protein: CASSQEPSGSSYNEQFF. This chain links TRBV4-2 with TRBJ2-1, with 10 bases aligning to TRBD2. CDR1 and CDR2 from the germline V gene are LGHNA and YNFKEQ. The CDR3 has 17 amino acids. With V trimmed by 0 bases and J by 0 bases, 2 bases remained unmatched.

This clonotype was found many times. This chain joins TRBV7-2 and TRBJ2-2; no clear D. V lost 2 bases and J lost 4, with 8 bases in between. CDR1 is SGHTA, CDR2 FQGNSA, per germline. There are 14 residues in the CDR3. The CDR3: CASSLYWGTGELFF. The CDR3 DNA reads TGTGCCAGCAGCTTATATTGGGGCACCGGGGAGCTGTTTTTT.

There are a few counts of this clonotype. The genes are TRBV7-9 and TRBJ1-2; the match to TRBD1 covers 7 bases. Germline CDR1 reads SEHNR; CDR2 reads FQNEAQ (reference sequence). CDR3 size: 11 residues. V was pared by 7 bases and J by 6 bases, with 2 bases of the junction left unmatched. Here the CDR3 reads CASTTGDGYTF. The CDR3 DNA reads as TGTGCCAGCACCACAGGGGATGGCTACACCTTC.

J is TRBJ2-1 and V is TRBV5-1; maybe TRBD1 (5 bases). The CDR3 sequence is 14 residues long. Per the germline V gene, CDR1 is SGHRS and CDR2 is YFSETQ. Trimming removed 4 bases from V and 8 bases from J, with 16 bases in between. This CDR3 reads CASSPQGTSDEQFF. The CDR3 DNA sequence: TGCGCCAGCAGCCCCCAGGGTACCTCCGATGAGCAGTTCTTC. The variable domain in full, completed from reference TRBV5-1 and TRBJ2-1, reads KAGVTQTPRYLIKTRGQQVTLSCSPISGHRSVSWYQQTPGQGLQFLFEYFSETQRNKGNFPGRFSGRQFSNSRSEMNVSTLELGDSALYLCASSPQGTSDEQFFGPGTRLTVL.

In this sample, this clonotype turned up a few times. The J gene is TRBJ1-5, the V gene TRBV25-1, with D maybe TRBD1 (5 bases). The CDR3 totals 14 residues. With 6 bases removed from V and 0 bases from J, the gap between germline ends came to 9 bases. Germline values: CDR1 MGHDK, CDR2 SYGVNS. The CDR3 region has the DNA TGTGCCAGCAGCGTCACAGGTAGCAATCAGCCCCAGCATTTT. Protein sequence: CASSVTGSNQPQHF.

This clonotype was detected a few times. The chain recombines TRBV12-3 or TRBV12-4 with TRBJ2-1; 7 bases align to TRBD1. The CDR3 runs to 14 residues. J gave up 5 bases and V 6 bases, and 7 bases lay outside the gene matches. The CDR3 is CASSPRQGNNEQFF. CDR3 bases: TGTGCCAGCAGCCCAAGACAGGGTAACAATGAGCAGTTCTTC.

The gene calls are TRBV5-1 and TRBJ2-1, with 9 bases matching TRBD2. Per the germline V gene, CDR1 is SGHRS and CDR2 is YFSETQ. The junction had 6 bases not matched to a gene; V was cut back by 3 bases and J by 5 bases. The CDR3 sequence is 15 residues long. CDR3 nucleotide sequence: TGCGCCAGCAGCTATGGCGGGGGGGATCACAATGAGCAGTTCTTC. Translated: CASSYGGGDHNEQFF.

This clonotype was recorded at least ten times. V and J are TRBV29-1 and TRBJ2-7, with 8 bases matching TRBD1. CDR3 length: 15 residues. V trimming: 5 bases; J trimming: 3 bases; junction bases outside the gene matches: 12. The germline V gene has CDR1 SQVTM and CDR2 ANQGSEA. The CDR3 here is CSVLKLRGRFYEQYF. The CDR3 DNA follows: TGCAGCGTTCTCAAACTCAGGGGGCGTTTCTACGAGCAGTACTTC.

The genes are TRBV20-1 and TRBJ2-7; maybe TRBD1 (5 bases). This CDR3 comprises 13 residues. The germline CDR1 and CDR2 sequences are DFQATT and SNEGSKA (reference sequence). Trimming stripped 5 bases from V and 0 bases from J, with 11 bases between. For the CDR3, the DNA is TGCAGTGCTCGGTTACAGGACTCCTACGAGCAGTACTTC. Translated, it gives CSARLQDSYEQYF.

This clonotype has only a few counts. The chain couples TRBV2 to TRBJ1-5; D remains ambiguous. The CDR3 spans 14 residues. The V end was cut by 4 bases, the J end by 0 bases, with 7 bases between. Germline V gives CDR1 SNHLY, CDR2 FYNNEI. The CDR3 nucleotides are TGTGCCAGCAGTGTGGTGGTTAGCAATCAGCCCCAGCATTTT. Protein: CASSVVVSNQPQHF.

The V call is TRBV7-9, the J call TRBJ2-7; 7 positions agree with TRBD1. J was trimmed by 7 bases and V by 5 bases; bases with no gene match: 11. Looked up from germline, CDR1 is SEHNR and CDR2 is FQNEAQ (reference sequence). This CDR3 region has 14 residues. The CDR3: CASSTFGPGGEQYF. The CDR3 bases are TGTGCCAGCAGCACCTTTGGGCCAGGGGGAGAGCAGTACTTC.

J is TRBJ2-2 and V is TRBV6-5; D unresolved. Germline CDR1 is MNHEY and CDR2 is SVGAGI. The CDR3 totals 15 residues. The ends were cut back, 7 bases at V and 6 bases at J, with 18 bases in the middle. This chain's CDR3 is CASTFGPRVAGELFF. The CDR3 DNA reads TGTGCCAGCACATTTGGGCCCCGAGTGGCCGGGGAGCTGTTTTTT.

This clonotype has more than one count but fewer than ten. The chain has TRBV3-1 and TRBJ1-1; D is possibly TRBD1 (5 bases). Germline CDR1 is LGHDT and CDR2 is YNNKEL (reference sequence). The CDR3 spans 13 residues. Trimming pared 0 bases from V and 6 bases from J, leaving 8 bases between. The CDR3: CASSQEWGAEAFF. As DNA, the CDR3 is TGTGCCAGCAGCCAAGAATGGGGGGCTGAAGCTTTCTTT.

The gene calls are TRBV3-2 and TRBJ1-5; TRBD1 reflects the table's D call only, with no check against the DNA. TRBV3-2 is a listed pseudogene. There are 15 residues in the CDR3. The CDR3 loop reads CASSRGKGGNQPQHF. The CDR3 region has the DNA TGTGCCAGCAGCCGAGGGAAGGGGGGCAATCAGCCCCAGCATTTT.

This clonotype has just a few counts. The rearrangement joins TRBV13 to TRBJ2-7, with D tentatively TRBD1 (5 bases). The CDR3 has 15 residues. Germline CDR1 reads PRHDT; CDR2 reads FYEKMQ (reference sequence). V lost 1 base and J lost 2, with 12 bases in between. The CDR3 protein is CASSLVYAGTYEQYF. CDR3 coding DNA: TGTGCCAGCAGCTTAGTCTACGCAGGGACCTACGAGCAGTACTTC.

This chain joins TRBV6-4 and TRBJ2-1; 8 bases match TRBD1. The ends lost 6 bases at V and 8 bases at J; junction bases unmatched: 12. Germline values: CDR1 MRHNA, CDR2 SNTAGT. The CDR3 covers 15 residues. The CDR3 coding sequence is TGTGCCAGCAGCCTCGGACAGGGACGTGGCGATGAGCAGTTCTTC. This gives the protein CASSLGQGRGDEQFF.

This clonotype has just a few counts. The V call is TRBV28, the J call TRBJ2-5; possibly TRBD1 for D (6 bases). Germline V gene lookup returns CDR1 MDHEN and CDR2 SYDVKM. V lost 4 bases and J lost 4, with 13 bases in between. CDR3 length: 14 residues. The CDR3 DNA sequence: TGTGCCAGCAGTTGGCAGGGGTCCCCAGAGACCCAGTACTTC. Translated: CASSWQGSPETQYF.

Only a few counts were recorded for this clonotype. The rearrangement links TRBV4-3 to TRBJ1-5; TRBD1 aligns across 7 bases. The CDR3 length is 15 residues. Trimming at V came to 2 bases and at J to 11 bases, leaving 12 bases not matched to a gene. Germline V gene data show CDR1 as LGHNA and CDR2 as YSLEER. CDR3 DNA sequence: TGCGCCAGCAGCCAAAACGCCGGCACAGGGGCGGCCCAGCATTTT. It yields the protein CASSQNAGTGAAQHF.

The rearrangement joins TRBV2 to TRBJ2-7; possible D gene TRBD1, 5 bases. CDR1 and CDR2 (germline): SNHLY, FYNNEI. Trimming took 4 bases from V and 4 from J, leaving 8 bases between them. The length of the CDR3 is 12 residues. The CDR3 coding sequence is TGTGCCAGCAGTGGACAGATATACGAGCAGTACGTC. This encodes CASSGQIYEQYV.